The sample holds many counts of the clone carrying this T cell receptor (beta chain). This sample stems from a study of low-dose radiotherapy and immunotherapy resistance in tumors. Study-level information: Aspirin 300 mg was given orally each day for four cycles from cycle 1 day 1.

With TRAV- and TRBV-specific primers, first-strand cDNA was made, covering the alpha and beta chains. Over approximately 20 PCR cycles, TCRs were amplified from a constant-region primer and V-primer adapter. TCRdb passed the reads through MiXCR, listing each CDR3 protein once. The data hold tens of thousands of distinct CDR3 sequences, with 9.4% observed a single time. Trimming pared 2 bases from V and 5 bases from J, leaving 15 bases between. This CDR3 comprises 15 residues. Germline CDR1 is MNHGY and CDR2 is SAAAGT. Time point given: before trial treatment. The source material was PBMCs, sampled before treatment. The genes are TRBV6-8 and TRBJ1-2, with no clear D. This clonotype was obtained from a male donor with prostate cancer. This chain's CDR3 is CASSYIGQPEYGYTF. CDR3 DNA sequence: TGTGCCAGCAGTTACATCGGGCAGCCTGAGTATGGCTACACCTTC.